Detailed here is one TCR beta chain. Its target is unknown. This record belongs to a study of human T cells and chemical hapten exposure. Whole-study context: During the roughly 24-week study period, patients had diphenylcyclopropenone applied to the scalp every week.

The V end lost 1 base, the J end lost 2 bases, and 6 bases lay between the germline ends. The CDR3 is 13 residues long. Germline V gene sequence: CDR1 SGHNT, CDR2 YYREEE (reference sequence). Time point denoted: pre-sensitization, week 0. The treatment was: therapeutic diphenylcyclopropenone sensitization with weekly scalp DPC. Study outcomes and limitations: Among TCRs, those above 1 in 1000 frequency were unaffected by DPC sensitization.

TCRdb itself ran the RACE reads through MiXCR, one entry per CDR3 protein. The data show 250,000 or so distinct CDR3 sequences, about 9.4% seen once. Material: whole blood, obtained in connection with sensitization to the hapten diphenylcyclopropenone (DPC). The receptor's source is a woman between 40 and 55 years old with alopecia areata. Some clones in this sample may be carry-over from other donors' samples. J is TRBJ2-5 and V is TRBV5-4; D gene uncertain. For the CDR3, the DNA is TGTGCCAGCAGCTTGACGGAACAAGAGACCCAGTACTTC. Its translation: CASSLTEQETQYF. Full variable domain (remainder filled in from reference TRBV5-4 and TRBJ2-5): ETGVTQSPTHLIKTRGQQVTLRCSSQSGHNTVSWYQQALGQGPQFIFQYYREEENGRGNFPPRFSGLQFPNYSSELNVNALELDDSALYLCASSLTEQETQYFGPGTRLLVL.